This T cell receptor beta chain was recovered during a study of T cell responses to AZD1222 COVID-19 vaccine. Whole-study results and caveats: AZD1222 recipients seropositive at baseline numbered only 6 or 7.

Assay: immunoSEQ multiplex PCR; the TCRdb copy retains only in-frame clones and omits some. The sample has around 110,000 clones; around 93% are singletons. With V trimmed by 0 bases and J by 6 bases, 14 bases remained unmatched. CDR3 length: 18 residues. CDR1 is MNHEY and CDR2 is SMNVEV in the germline V gene (reference sequence). Only one count was recorded for this clone. Antigen unknown. V and J are TRBV27 and TRBJ1-2, with 9 bases fitting TRBD1. The origin of this receptor is an adult who received the AZD1222 COVID-19 vaccine. Specimen: peripheral blood, collected 28 days after the second AZD1222 dose. CDR3 loop: CASSLSGTGPHRRNGYTF. The CDR3 DNA reads TGTGCCAGCAGTTTATCCGGGACAGGGCCCCATCGTAGAAATGGCTACACCTTC.